This TCR beta chain was retrieved from a study of OX40 agonist ivuxolimab in advanced cancers. Study in general: Enrollees could have had prior anti-PD-1, anti-PD-L1 or anti-CTLA-4 therapy, which 35% to 40% had received.

CDR3 length: 16 residues. Germline values: CDR1 SNHLY, CDR2 FYNNEI. V lost 1 base to trimming and J lost 1 base, with 12 bases between them. Findings of the study overall: Dose levels from 0.1 to 3.0 mg/kg saw CD4+ and CD8+ blood T cells expand clonally by week 6. The study found that CD8+ T cells averaged more expanded clones than CD4+.

Of note for this clone: Its antigen is undetermined.

Profiling relied on immunoSEQ multiplex PCR, and the TCRdb table lists in-frame clones only, not all of them. This table has tens of thousands of clones, roughly 84% appearing once. The chain links TRBV2 to TRBJ2-3; D gene ambiguous. The TCR sequence derives from an adult with an advanced solid tumor such as melanoma, head and neck, liver or kidney cancer. Material: CD4+ or CD8+ T cells sorted from blood, obtained in a trial of the OX40 agonist ivuxolimab. The CDR3 loop reads CASSEGGRRGTDTQYF. The CDR3 DNA reads TGTGCCAGCAGTGAAGGGGGTCGGCGAGGCACAGATACGCAGTATTTT.